The subject of this entry is one T cell receptor (beta chain). Which antigen it targets is not known. Within one base of it there is no much larger clone, and no base qualities were kept. This specimen comes from a study of blood T cell repertoires in COVID-19 (dated by TCRdb to the early 2020s). Background on the whole study: Samples covering the acute and convalescent phases of COVID-19 were provided by collaborators in the United States, Italy and Spain. The prospective study material was composed of cDNA or gDNA derived from T cells, B-cell-depleted T cells, or PBMCs. Subjects who had been exposed to COVID-19, were actively infected with it, or had recovered from it provided the deeply sampled blood TCRbeta repertoires that made up the dataset. A freely available public database, intended as a resource for researchers studying the immune response to SARS-CoV-2, is where the repertoires were released. Samples were obtained from the ongoing ImmuneRACE study (first 160 participants) and from 1,254 subjects provided by 6 global collaborators. The sample metadata nearly always contained a de-identified subject ID, COVID-19 status, age in years and sex. Where available, HLA class I and class II types were obtained from metadata supplied by the sample provider rather than from assay-based typing.

CDR1 is given as SGHDT and CDR2 as YYEEEE, both from the germline V gene. From the cysteine up to the phenylalanine, the CDR3 has a length of 14 residues. Kept here is only the CDR3 DNA, which spans 42 bases and is read in frame from base 1. The junction shows trimming of 4 bases on V and 4 bases on J, plus 9 bases between the germline ends. The immunoSEQ Assay, a bias-controlled multiplex PCR, was used to amplify TCRbeta CDR3 regions from genomic DNA. As for the authors' bioinformatics: The number of nucleated cells in each sample was estimated from the amplification of reference gene primers within the assay. Sequence reads were collapsed and filtered to measure the absolute abundance of every unique TCRbeta CDR3 rearrangement. For each sample, productive Simpson clonality was calculated by taking the square root of Simpson's diversity index across productive rearrangements. TCRdb re-hosts the immuneACCESS table, in-frame sequences only. Its copies lack some clones; in the studies checked, an unresolved V gene accounts for under half of them, and the cause for the rest is not known. The V and J calls and clone size were taken over from that table, and D and trimming were inferred from the DNA. For this sample there are fewer than 700,000 clones; less than 90% appear just once. The ten largest make up 7.5% to 9.5% of the sample.

Here is what the overall study found, with its caveats: The amount of clinical and demographic metadata varied by source and participant and was provided uncurated.

One collaborating source in Seattle enrolled patients during active infection and followed them longitudinally through the course of disease. The collaborating institutions used their own protocols to collect whole blood in K2EDTA tubes. For TCRbeta analysis, collaborators shipped samples in one of three forms: frozen whole blood, isolated PBMCs, or DNA extracted from either of those sample types. The TCR originated in a woman aged 45 to 65 with COVID-19, enrolled during active disease. The V gene is TRBV5-6 and the J gene is TRBJ2-6; tentative D gene TRBD2, with 5 bases matching. Sample: peripheral blood. DNA sequence: TGTGCCAGCAGCCCTGGCGGGGGGGCCAACGTCCTGACTTTC. The encoded protein is CASSPGGGANVLTF.